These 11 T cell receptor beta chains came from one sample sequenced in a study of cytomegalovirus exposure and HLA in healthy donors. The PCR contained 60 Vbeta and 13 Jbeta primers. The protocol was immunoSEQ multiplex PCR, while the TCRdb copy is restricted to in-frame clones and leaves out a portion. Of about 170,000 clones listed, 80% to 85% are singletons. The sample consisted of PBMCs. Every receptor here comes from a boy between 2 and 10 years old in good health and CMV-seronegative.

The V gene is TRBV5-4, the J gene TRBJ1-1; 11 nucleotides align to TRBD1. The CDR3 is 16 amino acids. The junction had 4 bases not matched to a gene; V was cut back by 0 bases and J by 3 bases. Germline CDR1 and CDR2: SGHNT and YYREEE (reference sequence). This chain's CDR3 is CASSLGGTGGYTEAFF. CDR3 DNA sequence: TGTGCCAGCAGCTTGGGGGGGACAGGGGGTTACACTGAAGCTTTCTTT.

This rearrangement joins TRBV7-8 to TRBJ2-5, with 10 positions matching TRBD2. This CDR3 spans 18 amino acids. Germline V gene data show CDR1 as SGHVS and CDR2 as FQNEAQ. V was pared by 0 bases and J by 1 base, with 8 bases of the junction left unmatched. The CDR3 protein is CASSLAYRSGGIQETQYF. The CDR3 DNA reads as TGTGCCAGCAGCTTAGCGTATCGTAGCGGGGGGATCCAAGAGACCCAGTACTTC. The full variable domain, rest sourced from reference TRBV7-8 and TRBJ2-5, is GAGVSQSPRYKVAKRGQDVALRCDPISGHVSLFWYQQALGQGPEFLTYFQNEAQLDKSGLPSDRFFAERPEGSVSTLKIQRTQQEDSAVYLCASSLAYRSGGIQETQYFGPGTRLLVL.

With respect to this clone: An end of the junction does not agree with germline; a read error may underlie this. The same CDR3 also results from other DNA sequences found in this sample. The CDR3 DNA sequence: TGTGCCAGCAGCTATGCGGGAGGACACAATGAACAGTTCTTC. Protein: CASSYAGGHNEQFF. The rearrangement joins TRBV6-6 to TRBJ2-1, with 8 bases fitting TRBD2. CDR1 is MNHNY, CDR2 SVGAGI, per germline (reference sequence). The CDR3 covers 14 residues.

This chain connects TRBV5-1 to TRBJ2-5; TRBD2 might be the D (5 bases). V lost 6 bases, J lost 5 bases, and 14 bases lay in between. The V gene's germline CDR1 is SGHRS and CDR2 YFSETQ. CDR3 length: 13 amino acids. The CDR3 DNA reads TGCGCCAGCACCATTGGTGGGGAGGAGACCCAGTACTTC. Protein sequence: CASTIGGEETQYF.

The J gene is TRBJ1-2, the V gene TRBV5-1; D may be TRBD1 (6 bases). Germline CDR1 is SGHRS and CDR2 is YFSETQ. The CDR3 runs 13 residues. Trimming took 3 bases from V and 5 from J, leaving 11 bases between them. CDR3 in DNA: TGCGCCAGCAGCTCATACCAGGGGTATGGCTACACCTTC. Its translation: CASSSYQGYGYTF.

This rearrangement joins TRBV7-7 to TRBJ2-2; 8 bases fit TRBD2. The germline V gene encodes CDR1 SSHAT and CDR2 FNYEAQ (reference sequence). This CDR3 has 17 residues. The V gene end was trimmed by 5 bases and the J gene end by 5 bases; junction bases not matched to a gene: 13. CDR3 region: CASSNGLAPAGTGELFF. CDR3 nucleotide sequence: TGTGCCAGCAGCAATGGACTAGCCCCCGCCGGGACCGGGGAGCTGTTTTTT.

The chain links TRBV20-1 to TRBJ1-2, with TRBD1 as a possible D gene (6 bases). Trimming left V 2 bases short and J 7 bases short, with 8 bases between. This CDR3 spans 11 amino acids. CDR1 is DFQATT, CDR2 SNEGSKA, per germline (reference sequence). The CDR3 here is CSARRGGGYTF. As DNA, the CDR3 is TGCAGTGCTAGAAGAGGGGGTGGCTACACCTTC.

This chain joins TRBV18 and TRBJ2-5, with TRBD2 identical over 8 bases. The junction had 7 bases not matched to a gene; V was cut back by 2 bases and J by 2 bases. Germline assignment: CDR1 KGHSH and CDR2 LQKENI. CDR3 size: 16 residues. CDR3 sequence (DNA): TGTGCCAGCTCACCAGGGGCCAGCGGGGGTCAAGAGACCCAGTACTTC. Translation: CASSPGASGGQETQYF.

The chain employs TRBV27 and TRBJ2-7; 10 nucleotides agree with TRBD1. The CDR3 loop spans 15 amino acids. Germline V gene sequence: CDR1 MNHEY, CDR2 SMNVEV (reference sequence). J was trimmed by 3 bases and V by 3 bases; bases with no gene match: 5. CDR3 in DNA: TGTGCCAGCAGTTTCCGGACAGGGGGGGTCTACGAGCAGTACGTC. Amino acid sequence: CASSFRTGGVYEQYV.

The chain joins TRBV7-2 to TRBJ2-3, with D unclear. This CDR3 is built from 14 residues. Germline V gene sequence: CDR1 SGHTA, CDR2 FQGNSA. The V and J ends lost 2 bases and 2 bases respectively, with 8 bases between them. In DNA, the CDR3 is TGTGCCAGCAGCTTAAACAGATTCACAGATACGCAGTATTTT. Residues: CASSLNRFTDTQYF.

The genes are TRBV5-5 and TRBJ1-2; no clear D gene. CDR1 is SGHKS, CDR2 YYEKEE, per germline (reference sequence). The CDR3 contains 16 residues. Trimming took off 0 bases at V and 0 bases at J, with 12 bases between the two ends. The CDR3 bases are TGTGCCAGCAGCTTGGGTGCAGGCTTAGCTAACTATGGCTACACCTTC. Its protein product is CASSLGAGLANYGYTF. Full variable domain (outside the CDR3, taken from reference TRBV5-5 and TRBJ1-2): DAGVTQSPTHLIKTRGQQVTLRCSPISGHKSVSWYQQVLGQGPQFIFQYYEKEERGRGNFPDRFSARQFPNYSSELNVNALLLGDSALYLCASSLGAGLANYGYTFGSGTRLTVV.